A selection of T cell receptor beta chains follows, all from one sample in a study of cytomegalovirus exposure and HLA in healthy donors. Only in-frame clones appear in the TCRdb table, and some are missing; sequencing was by immunoSEQ multiplex PCR. The data show roughly 97,000 clones, around a tenth seen once. Source material: PBMCs. The receptors stem from a man between 35 and 55 years old in good health and CMV-seropositive. The CDR3 runs from the conserved cysteine through the conserved F or W. A D gene is named only where the DNA matches it firmly. Part of the rows lack a size; the others show once, few, many or a class for expanded clones.

D gene,V gene,J gene,clone size,CDR3 protein,CDR3 DNA
TRBD1,TRBV5-1,TRBJ1-5,NA,CASSLRTGDQPQHF,TGCGCCAGCAGCCTACGGACAGGGGATCAGCCCCAGCATTTT
TRBD2,TRBV2,TRBJ2-2,few,CASGLEGTGELFF,TGTGCCAGCGGACTAGAAGGCACCGGGGAGCTGTTTTTT
TRBD1,TRBV6-5,TRBJ1-2,NA,CASRGTGGGYTF,TGTGCCAGCAGGGGGACAGGTGGTGGCTACACCTTC
TRBD2,TRBV2,TRBJ2-1,few,CASIQAPGLAPNEQFF,TGTGCCAGCATTCAAGCCCCGGGACTAGCGCCCAATGAGCAGTTCTTC
NA,TRBV5-1,TRBJ1-4,NA,CASSLALGNEKLFF,TGCGCCAGCAGCTTGGCCCTGGGCAATGAAAAACTGTTTTTT
TRBD1,TRBV14,TRBJ2-7,NA,CASSHRQGVPPEQYF,TGTGCCAGCAGCCACAGGCAGGGGGTACCCCCAGAGCAGTACTTC
NA,TRBV2,TRBJ2-6,NA,CAGGPTLSGANVLTF,TGTGCCGGAGGACCCACCCTCTCTGGGGCCAACGTCCTGACTTTC
NA,TRBV6-5,TRBJ2-7,NA,CASSYNTVSYEQYF,TGTGCCAGCAGTTATAACACAGTATCCTACGAGCAGTACTTC
NA,TRBV5-6,TRBJ2-3,few,CASSLAGGRADTQYF,TGTGCCAGCAGCTTGGCCGGAGGGCGGGCAGATACGCAGTATTTT
TRBD1,TRBV29-1,TRBJ2-5,NA,CSVEVRGQETQYF,TGCAGCGTTGAAGTCAGGGGGCAGGAGACCCAGTACTTC
NA,TRBV19,TRBJ2-1,NA,CASSIEVNGVLSYNEQFF,TGTGCCAGTAGTATAGAAGTTAACGGGGTCCTCTCCTACAATGAGCAGTTCTTC
TRBD2,TRBV5-6,TRBJ2-3,few,CASSKTSGRTSTDTQYF,TGTGCCAGCAGCAAAACTAGCGGGAGGACCAGCACAGATACGCAGTATTTT
NA,TRBV10-1,TRBJ2-1,NA,CASSEPGAKFNEQFF,TGCGCCAGCAGTGAGCCAGGGGCGAAATTCAATGAGCAGTTCTTC
TRBD1,TRBV30,TRBJ2-2,NA,CAWSVIRGTGDRPGELFF,TGTGCCTGGAGTGTAATTCGGGGGACAGGGGATCGTCCCGGGGAGCTGTTTTTT
TRBD1,TRBV10-3,TRBJ1-1,few,CAISDGQDSDTEAFF,TGTGCCATCAGTGATGGACAGGATTCGGACACTGAAGCTTTCTTT
NA,TRBV28,TRBJ2-5,NA,CASSINRDTQYF,TGTGCCAGCAGTATAAACAGGGACACCCAGTACTTC
TRBD1,TRBV5-1,TRBJ2-2,few,CASSKGQGNEELFF,TGCGCCAGCAGCAAGGGACAGGGCAACGAGGAGCTGTTTTTT
NA,TRBV19,TRBJ2-2,few,CASSPSTGELFF,TGTGCCAGTAGTCCATCCACCGGGGAGCTGTTTTTT
TRBD2,TRBV15,TRBJ2-7,NA,CATSRDPLAGAYEQYF,TGTGCCACCAGCAGAGATCCGCTCGCGGGAGCCTACGAGCAGTACTTC
NA,TRBV7-2,TRBJ2-3,many,CASSLAGVVTDTQYF,TGTGCCAGCAGCTTAGCGGGAGTGGTCACAGATACGCAGTATTTT
TRBD1,TRBV11-2,TRBJ1-1,NA,CASRSNRGKNTEAFF,TGTGCCAGCAGATCCAACAGGGGAAAGAACACTGAAGCTTTCTTT
TRBD2,TRBV11-3,TRBJ2-3,few,CASSLGPSGRAADTQYF,TGTGCCAGCAGCTTAGGCCCTAGCGGGAGGGCCGCAGATACGCAGTATTTT
TRBD1,TRBV13,TRBJ2-5,NA,CASSTGGRVTQYF,TGTGCCAGCAGCACAGGGGGCAGGGTGACCCAGTACTTC
TRBD1,TRBV28,TRBJ1-2,NA,CASTRDRGVYGYTF,TGTGCCAGCACCCGGGACAGGGGGGTCTATGGCTACACCTTC
NA,TRBV9,TRBJ2-7,NA,CASSVGDGDYEQYF,TGTGCCAGCAGCGTAGGCGACGGAGACTACGAGCAGTACTTC
NA,TRBV19,TRBJ2-1,few,CASSISARSDEQFF,TGTGCCAGTAGTATATCGGCTAGATCCGATGAGCAGTTCTTC
NA,TRBV1,TRBJ2-7,few,CTSSASGSQYF,TGCACCAGCAGCGCTAGCGGTAGTCAATACTTC
TRBD2,TRBV7-9,TRBJ2-1,NA,CASSLPLGLGYNEQFF,TGTGCCAGCAGCTTACCCCTTGGACTAGGTTACAATGAGCAGTTCTTC
TRBD2,TRBV5-4,TRBJ2-2,few,CASMKRELPGELFF,TGTGCCAGCATGAAGCGGGAGCTCCCCGGGGAGCTGTTTTTT
TRBD1,TRBV7-3,TRBJ2-7,NA,CASSYGDRVFNEQYF,TGTGCCAGCAGCTACGGGGACAGGGTTTTCAACGAGCAGTACTTC
NA,TRBV14,TRBJ2-1,NA,CASSQLQVPGNEQFF,TGTGCCAGCAGCCAATTACAGGTCCCGGGCAATGAGCAGTTCTTC
NA,TRBV2,TRBJ1-5,NA,CASSDRVSNQPQHF,TGTGCCAGCAGTGACAGGGTTAGCAATCAGCCCCAGCATTTT
NA,TRBV13,TRBJ2-6,NA,CASGLQAISFGANVLTF,TGTGCCAGCGGGCTACAGGCCATAAGTTTTGGGGCCAACGTCCTGACTTTC
NA,TRBV7-7,TRBJ2-2,NA,CASSNGREPTGELFF,TGTGCTAGCAGCAATGGCCGGGAGCCCACCGGGGAGCTGTTTTTT
TRBD2,TRBV25-1,TRBJ2-5,few,CASSEGSGTSFKETQYF,TGTGCCAGCAGTGAAGGGTCCGGGACTAGCTTTAAAGAGACCCAGTACTTC
NA,TRBV7-8,TRBJ2-7,few,CASSLGSGEQYF,TGTGCCAGCAGCTTAGGGTCGGGCGAGCAGTACTTC
TRBD1,TRBV19,TRBJ1-5,many,CASREGTGLQNQPQHF,TGTGCCAGTAGGGAGGGGACAGGTCTCCAAAATCAGCCCCAGCATTTT
TRBD1,TRBV6-1,TRBJ2-7,few,CASRDRVGEQYF,TGTGCCAGCAGGGACAGGGTCGGCGAGCAGTACTTC
TRBD2,TRBV18,TRBJ2-3,few,CASSQLAGDSDTQYF,TGTGCCAGCTCACAACTAGCGGGAGATTCAGATACGCAGTATTTT
TRBD1,TRBV11-2,TRBJ2-2,few,CASSRDRNTGELFF,TGTGCCAGCAGCCGGGACAGGAACACCGGGGAGCTGTTTTTT